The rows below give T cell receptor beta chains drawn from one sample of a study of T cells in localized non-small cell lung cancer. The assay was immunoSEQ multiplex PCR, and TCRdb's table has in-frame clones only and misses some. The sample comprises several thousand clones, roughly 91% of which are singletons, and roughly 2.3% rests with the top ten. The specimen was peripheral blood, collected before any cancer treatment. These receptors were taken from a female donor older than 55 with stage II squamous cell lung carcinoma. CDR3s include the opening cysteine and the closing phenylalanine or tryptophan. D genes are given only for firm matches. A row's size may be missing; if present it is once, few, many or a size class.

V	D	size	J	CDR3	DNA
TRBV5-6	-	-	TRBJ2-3	CASSLTNTDTQYF	TGTGCCAGCAGCTTGACAAACACAGATACGCAGTATTTT
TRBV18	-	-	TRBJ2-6	CASSPKATGANVLTF	TGTGCCAGCTCACCTAAGGCTACCGGGGCCAACGTCCTGACTTTC
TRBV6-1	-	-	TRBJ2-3	CASSPWGRMQYF	TGTGCCAGCAGCCCCTGGGGGCGAATGCAGTATTTT
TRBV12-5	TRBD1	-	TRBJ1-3	CASGLTGTGNTIYF	TGTGCTAGTGGCCTGACAGGGACTGGAAACACCATATATTTT
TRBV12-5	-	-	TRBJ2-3	CASGLDRSEQYF	TGTGCTAGTGGTTTGGATAGATCCGAGCAGTATTTT
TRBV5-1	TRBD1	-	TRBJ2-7	CASSSGTGFRNDEQYF	TGCGCCAGCAGTTCCGGGACAGGGTTTAGGAACGACGAGCAGTACTTC
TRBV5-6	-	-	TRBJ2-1	CASSFLGAEGYNEQFF	TGTGCCAGCAGCTTCCTAGGGGCGGAGGGGTACAATGAGCAGTTCTTC
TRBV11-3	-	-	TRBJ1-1	CASSLVGGQQAFF	TGTGCCAGCAGCTTAGTTGGAGGACAGCAAGCTTTCTTT
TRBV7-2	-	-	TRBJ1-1	CASSLGWGEVEAFF	TGTGCCAGCAGCCTAGGGTGGGGCGAAGTCGAAGCTTTCTTT
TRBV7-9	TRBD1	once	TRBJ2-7	CASSGQGNHEQYF	TGTGCCAGCAGCGGACAGGGGAACCACGAGCAGTACTTC
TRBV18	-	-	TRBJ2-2	CASSTPDARTGELFF	TGTGCCAGCTCAACGCCGGACGCCCGCACCGGGGAGCTGTTTTTT
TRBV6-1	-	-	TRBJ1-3	CASSEADSGNTIYF	TGTGCCAGCAGTGAGGCAGACTCTGGAAACACCATATATTTT
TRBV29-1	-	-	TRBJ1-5	CSVGSGTSNQPQHF	TGCAGCGTTGGGAGTGGTACGAGCAATCAGCCCCAGCATTTT
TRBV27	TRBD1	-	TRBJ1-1	CASSLVSGGSGAFF	TGTGCCAGCAGTTTAGTATCAGGGGGCTCAGGGGCTTTCTTT